The present TCR beta chain was sequenced within a study of shared clonotypes between healthy human individuals. Study-wide results and caveats: It was the non-shared clonotypes that had lower generation probabilities than clonotypes shared by all four donors. About 5% of naive CD4 clonotypes were shared across several donors.

Produced via immunoSEQ multiplex PCR; TCRdb's table is partial and in-frame only. Among about 2.1 million clones listed, 93% were seen once. As regards this clone: What it binds is not known.

Naive CD8 isolation took CD45RO-negative cells positively selected for CCR7 and excluded terminally differentiated effector memory CD45RA+ cells. The donors, all of them Caucasian adults, lived in Nashville, Tennessee. The clonotype originates from a man between 18 and 35 years old in good health. Some clones in this sample may be carry-over from other donors' samples. Sequenced: naive CD8+ T cells from PBMCs.

CDR3 protein: CASSITAIQGAMYNEQFF. CDR3 nucleotides: TGTGCCAGCAGCATAACCGCAATACAGGGGGCGATGTACAATGAGCAGTTCTTC. J is TRBJ2-1 and V is TRBV7-2; 9 nucleotides line up with TRBD1. Germline V lookup: CDR1 SGHTA, CDR2 FQGNSA. This CDR3 is 18 amino acids long. Trimming took 5 bases from V and 4 from J; bases not matched to a gene: 15.